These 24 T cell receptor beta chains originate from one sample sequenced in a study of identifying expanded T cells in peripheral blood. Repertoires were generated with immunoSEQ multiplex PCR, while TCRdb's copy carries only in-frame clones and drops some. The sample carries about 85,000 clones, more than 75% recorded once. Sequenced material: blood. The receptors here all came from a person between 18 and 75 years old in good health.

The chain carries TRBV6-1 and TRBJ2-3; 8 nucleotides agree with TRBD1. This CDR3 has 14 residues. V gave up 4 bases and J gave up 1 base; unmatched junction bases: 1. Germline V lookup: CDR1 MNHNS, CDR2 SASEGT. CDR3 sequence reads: CASSVGQGTDTQYF. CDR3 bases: TGTGCCAGCAGTGTGGGACAGGGCACAGATACGCAGTATTTT.

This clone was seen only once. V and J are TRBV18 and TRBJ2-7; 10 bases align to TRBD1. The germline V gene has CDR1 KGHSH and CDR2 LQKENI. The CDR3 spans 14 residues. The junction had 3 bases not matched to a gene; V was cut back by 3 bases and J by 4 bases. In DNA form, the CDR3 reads TGTGCCAGCTCACCGGGACAGGGGTTATACGAGCAGTACTTC. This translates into CASSPGQGLYEQYF.

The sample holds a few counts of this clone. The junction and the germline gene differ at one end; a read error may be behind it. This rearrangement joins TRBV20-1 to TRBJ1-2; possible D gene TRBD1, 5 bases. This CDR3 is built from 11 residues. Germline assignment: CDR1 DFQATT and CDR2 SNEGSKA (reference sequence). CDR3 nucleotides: TGCAGTGCTAATACCGGGACGTCTAGGTCCTTC. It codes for CSANTGTSRSF.

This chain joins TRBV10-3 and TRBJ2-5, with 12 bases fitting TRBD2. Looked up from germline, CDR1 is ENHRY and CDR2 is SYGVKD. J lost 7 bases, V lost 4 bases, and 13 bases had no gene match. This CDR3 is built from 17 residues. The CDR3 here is CAISVSGLAGPGGTQYF. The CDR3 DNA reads TGTGCCATCAGTGTTTCCGGACTAGCGGGGCCAGGTGGGACCCAGTACTTC.

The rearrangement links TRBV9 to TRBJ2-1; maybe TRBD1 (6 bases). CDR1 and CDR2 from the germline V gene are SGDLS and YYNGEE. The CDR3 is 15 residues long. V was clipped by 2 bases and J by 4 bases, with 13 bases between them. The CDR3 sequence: CASSVTGTGYNEQFF. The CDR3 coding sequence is TGTGCCAGCAGCGTCACAGGGACGGGGTACAATGAGCAGTTCTTC.

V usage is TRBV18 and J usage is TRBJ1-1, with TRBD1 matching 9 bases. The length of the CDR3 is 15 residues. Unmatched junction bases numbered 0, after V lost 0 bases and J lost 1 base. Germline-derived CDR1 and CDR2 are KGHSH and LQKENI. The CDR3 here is CASSPPTGGNTEAFF. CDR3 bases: TGTGCCAGCTCACCACCGACAGGGGGGAACACTGAAGCTTTCTTT.

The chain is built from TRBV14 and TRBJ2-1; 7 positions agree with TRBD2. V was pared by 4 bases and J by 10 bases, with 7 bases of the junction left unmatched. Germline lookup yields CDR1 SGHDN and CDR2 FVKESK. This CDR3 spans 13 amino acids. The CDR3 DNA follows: TGTGCCAGCAGCCCTAAGATCGGGGGGGAGCAGTTCTTC. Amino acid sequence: CASSPKIGGEQFF.

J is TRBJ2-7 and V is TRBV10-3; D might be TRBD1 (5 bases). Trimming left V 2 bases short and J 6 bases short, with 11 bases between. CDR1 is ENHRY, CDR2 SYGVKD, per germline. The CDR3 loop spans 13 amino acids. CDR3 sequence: CAISEVQDSEQYF. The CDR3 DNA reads TGTGCCATCAGTGAGGTACAGGATAGCGAGCAGTACTTC.

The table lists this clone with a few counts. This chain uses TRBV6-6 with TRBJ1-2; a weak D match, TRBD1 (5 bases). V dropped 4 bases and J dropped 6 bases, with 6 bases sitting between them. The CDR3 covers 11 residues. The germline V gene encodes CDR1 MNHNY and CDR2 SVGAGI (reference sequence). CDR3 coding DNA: TGTGCCAGCAGTTCCAGGGATGGCTACACCTTC. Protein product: CASSSRDGYTF.

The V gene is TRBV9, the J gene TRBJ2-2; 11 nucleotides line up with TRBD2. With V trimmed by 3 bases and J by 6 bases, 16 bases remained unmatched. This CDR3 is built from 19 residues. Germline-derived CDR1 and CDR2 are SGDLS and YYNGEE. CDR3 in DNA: TGTGCCAGCAGCGCCCGAGGGCTAGCGGGAGGCGCAGGGTCCGGGGAGCTGTTTTTT. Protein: CASSARGLAGGAGSGELFF.

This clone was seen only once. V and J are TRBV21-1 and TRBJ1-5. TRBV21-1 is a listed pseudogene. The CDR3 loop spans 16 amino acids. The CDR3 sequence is CASSRERNYSNQPQHF. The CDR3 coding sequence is TGTGCCAGCAGCCGCGAACGTAATTATAGCAATCAGCCCCAGCATTTT.

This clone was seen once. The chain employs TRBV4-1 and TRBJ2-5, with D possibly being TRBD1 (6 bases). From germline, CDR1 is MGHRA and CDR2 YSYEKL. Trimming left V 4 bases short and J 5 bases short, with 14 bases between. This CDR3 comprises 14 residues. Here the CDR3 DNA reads TGCGCCAGCAGCCGCTACAGGGTAGGTGAGACCCAGTACTTC. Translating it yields CASSRYRVGETQYF.

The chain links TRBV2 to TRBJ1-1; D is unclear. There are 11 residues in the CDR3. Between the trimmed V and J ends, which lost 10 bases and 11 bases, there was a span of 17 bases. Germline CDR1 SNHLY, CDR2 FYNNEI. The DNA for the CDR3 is TGTGCCACTTCTAGTGGGGATAGGGCTTTCTTT. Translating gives CATSSGDRAFF.

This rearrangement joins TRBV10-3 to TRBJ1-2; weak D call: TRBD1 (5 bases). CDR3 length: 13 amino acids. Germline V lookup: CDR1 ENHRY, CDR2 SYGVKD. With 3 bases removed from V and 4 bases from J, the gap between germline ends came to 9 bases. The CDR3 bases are TGTGCCATCAGTGATAAGCAGGGCTATGGCTACACCTTC. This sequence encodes CAISDKQGYGYTF.

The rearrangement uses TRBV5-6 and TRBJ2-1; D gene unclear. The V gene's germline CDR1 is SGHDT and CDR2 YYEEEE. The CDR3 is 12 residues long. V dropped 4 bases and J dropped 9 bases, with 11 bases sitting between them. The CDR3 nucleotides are TGTGCCAGCAGCCCGGCTCGTGGTGAGCAGTTCTTC. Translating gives CASSPARGEQFF.

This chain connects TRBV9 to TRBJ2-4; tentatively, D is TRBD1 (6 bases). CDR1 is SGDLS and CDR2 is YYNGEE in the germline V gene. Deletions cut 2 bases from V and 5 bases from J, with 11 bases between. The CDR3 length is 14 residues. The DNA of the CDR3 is TGTGCCAGCAGCGTCCGGGACAAGGAAAACATTCAGTACTTC. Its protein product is CASSVRDKENIQYF.

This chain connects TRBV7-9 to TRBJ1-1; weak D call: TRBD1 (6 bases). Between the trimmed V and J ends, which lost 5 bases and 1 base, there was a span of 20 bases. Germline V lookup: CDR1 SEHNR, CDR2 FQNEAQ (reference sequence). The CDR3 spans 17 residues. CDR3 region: CASSAGVPTTRNTEAFF. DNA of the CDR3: TGTGCCAGCAGCGCAGGGGTTCCGACGACCAGGAACACTGAAGCTTTCTTT. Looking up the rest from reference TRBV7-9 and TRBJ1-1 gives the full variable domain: DTGVSQNPRHKITKRGQNVTFRCDPISEHNRLYWYRQTLGQGPEFLTYFQNEAQLEKSRLLSDRFSAERPKGSFSTLEIQRTEQGDSAMYLCASSAGVPTTRNTEAFFGQGTRLTVV.

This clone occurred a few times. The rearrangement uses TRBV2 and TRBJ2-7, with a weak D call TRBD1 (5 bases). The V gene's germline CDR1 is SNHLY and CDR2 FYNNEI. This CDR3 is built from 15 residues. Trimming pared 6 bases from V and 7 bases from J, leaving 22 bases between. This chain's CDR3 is CASSNGISGSEEQYF. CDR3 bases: TGTGCCAGCAGCAACGGAATATCAGGGTCTGAAGAGCAGTACTTC.

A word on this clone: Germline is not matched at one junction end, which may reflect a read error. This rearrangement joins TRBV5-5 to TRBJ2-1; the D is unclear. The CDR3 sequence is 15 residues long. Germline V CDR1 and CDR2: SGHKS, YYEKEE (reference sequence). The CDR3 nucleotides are TGTGCCAGCAGGTTGGACGGGCAACCTTACAATGAGCAGTTCTTC. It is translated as CASRLDGQPYNEQFF. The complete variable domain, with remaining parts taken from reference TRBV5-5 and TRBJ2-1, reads DAGVTQSPTHLIKTRGQQVTLRCSPISGHKSVSWYQQVLGQGPQFIFQYYEKEERGRGNFPDRFSARQFPNYSSELNVNALLLGDSALYLCASRLDGQPYNEQFFGPGTRLTVL.

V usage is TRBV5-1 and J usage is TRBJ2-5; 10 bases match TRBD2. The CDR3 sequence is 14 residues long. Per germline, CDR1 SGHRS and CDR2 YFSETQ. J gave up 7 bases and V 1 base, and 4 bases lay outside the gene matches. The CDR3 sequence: CASSLTSGARTQYF. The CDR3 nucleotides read TGCGCCAGCAGCTTGACTAGCGGGGCACGGACCCAGTACTTC.

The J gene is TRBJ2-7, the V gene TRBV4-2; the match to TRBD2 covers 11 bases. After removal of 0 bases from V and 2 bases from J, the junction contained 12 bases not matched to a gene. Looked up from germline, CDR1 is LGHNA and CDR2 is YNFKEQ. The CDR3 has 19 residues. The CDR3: CASSQEASGGTARPYEQYF. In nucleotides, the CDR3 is TGTGCCAGCAGCCAAGAGGCTAGCGGGGGGACCGCTCGACCCTACGAGCAGTACTTC.

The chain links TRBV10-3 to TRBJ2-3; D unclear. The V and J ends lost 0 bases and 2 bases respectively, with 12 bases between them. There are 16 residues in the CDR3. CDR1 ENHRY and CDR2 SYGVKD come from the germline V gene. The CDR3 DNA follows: TGTGCCATCAGTGAGTCGAAGGGTGTAGACACAGATACGCAGTATTTT. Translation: CAISESKGVDTDTQYF.

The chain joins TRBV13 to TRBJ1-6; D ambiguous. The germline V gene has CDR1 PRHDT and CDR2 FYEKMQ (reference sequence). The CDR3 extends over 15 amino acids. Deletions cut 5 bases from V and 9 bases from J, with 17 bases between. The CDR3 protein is CASSRGRPIGSPLHF. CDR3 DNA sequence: TGTGCCAGCAGCCGAGGCCGACCTATAGGTTCACCCCTCCACTTT.

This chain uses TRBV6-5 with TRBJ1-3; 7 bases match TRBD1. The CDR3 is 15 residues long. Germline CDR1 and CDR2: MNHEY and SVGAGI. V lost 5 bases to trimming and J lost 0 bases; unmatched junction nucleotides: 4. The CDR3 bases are TGTGCCAGCAGTCTTACAGGGGACTCTGGAAACACCATATATTTT. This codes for CASSLTGDSGNTIYF.